Listed here are 25 T cell receptor beta chains from one sample, sequenced in a study of blood T cells in healthy people across ages. The second PCR ran about 7 to 12 cycles with a sample-barcoded 5' primer and J-beta primers. MiXCR, run by TCRdb on the 5' RACE reads, gives a single entry per CDR3 protein. The sample has about 1.7 million distinct CDR3 sequences; approximately 30% are singletons. The sample comprised blood. Receptors originate from a woman in her twenties or thirties in good health.

This chain connects TRBV28 to TRBJ1-4, with unresolved D. The V gene's germline CDR1 is MDHEN and CDR2 SYDVKM. This CDR3 is 15 amino acids long. V lost 6 bases, J lost 0 bases, and 11 bases lay in between. CDR3 nucleotide sequence: TGTGCCAGCAGATTGGACGCCGCAACTAATGAAAAACTGTTTTTT. This codes for CASRLDAATNEKLFF.

This clonotype was detected many times. The chain recombines TRBV10-3 with TRBJ1-2, with D unresolved. The CDR3 covers 15 residues. Germline values: CDR1 ENHRY, CDR2 SYGVKD. Trimming cost V 4 bases and J 0 bases, with 12 bases left between them. The CDR3 is CAISAPDTANYGYTF. Written as DNA, the CDR3 is TGTGCCATCAGTGCGCCAGACACAGCTAACTATGGCTACACCTTC.

Only a few counts were recorded for this clonotype. This chain joins TRBV4-1 and TRBJ1-2; D not resolved. The CDR3 has 15 residues. V lost 1 base and J lost 4, with 13 bases in between. The germline gives CDR1 MGHRA, CDR2 YSYEKL. The CDR3 loop is CASSQGDTVSYGYTF. The CDR3 DNA reads as TGCGCCAGCAGCCAAGGTGATACAGTGAGCTATGGCTACACCTTC.

The chain is built from TRBV5-5 and TRBJ1-5; D gene uncertain. CDR3 size: 16 residues. V lost 0 bases and J lost 4, with 14 bases in between. Per germline, CDR1 SGHKS and CDR2 YYEKEE (reference sequence). In DNA form, the CDR3 reads TGTGCCAGCAGCTTGGGGTCCGCCAACATTAATCAGCCCCAGCATTTT. Translating it yields CASSLGSANINQPQHF.

Points on this clonotype: A much larger clone sits a single nucleotide away, making a read error possible. CDR3 nucleotides: TGTGCCACCAGTGATTTACGGGGACAGGGGGCTAGTGAGCAGTTCTTC. Protein product: CATSDLRGQGASEQFF. The chain couples TRBV24-1 to TRBJ2-1; 12 bases fit TRBD1. The length of the CDR3 is 16 residues. In germline, CDR1 is KGHDR, CDR2 SFDVKD. The V segment lost 1 base and the J segment 9 bases; nucleotides outside the gene matches: 6.

V usage is TRBV12-3 or TRBV12-4 and J usage is TRBJ2-3; no clear D gene. There are 14 residues in the CDR3. V dropped 5 bases and J dropped 1 base, with 10 bases sitting between them. This CDR3 is CASSLHIGTDTQYF. The CDR3 region has the DNA TGTGCCAGCAGTCTCCACATCGGCACAGATACGCAGTATTTT.

This clonotype was detected a few times. This CDR3 is CASSLILHERSFYNEQFF. CDR3 coding DNA: TGCGCCAGCAGCTTGATACTACATGAGCGGTCCTTCTACAATGAGCAGTTCTTC. The gene calls are TRBV5-1 and TRBJ2-1, with TRBD2 as a possible D gene (5 bases). CDR1 is SGHRS and CDR2 is YFSETQ in the germline V gene. The CDR3 has 18 amino acids. V was cut by 1 base and J by 3 bases, with 20 bases left in between.

In this sample, this clonotype turned up a few times. The V and J genes are TRBV29-1 and TRBJ1-1; D is uncertain. CDR1 and CDR2 from the germline V gene are SQVTM and ANQGSEA. The CDR3 totals 12 residues. Trimming took 4 bases from V and 1 from J, leaving 7 bases between them. The CDR3 here is CSVVWGNTEAFF. In nucleotides, the CDR3 is TGCAGCGTTGTTTGGGGGAACACTGAAGCTTTCTTT.

V usage is TRBV20-1 and J usage is TRBJ2-1, with D possibly called TRBD1 or TRBD2 (5 bases each). The CDR3 contains 12 residues. From germline, CDR1 is DFQATT and CDR2 SNEGSKA (reference sequence). V was cut by 2 bases and J by 9 bases, with 11 bases left in between. The CDR3 sequence is CSARRGTTEQFF. The DNA for the CDR3 is TGCAGTGCTAGACGAGGGACCACTGAGCAGTTCTTC.

The chain carries TRBV12-3 or TRBV12-4 and TRBJ2-3, with a tentative D call TRBD1 (5 bases). The CDR3 is made up of 16 amino acids. The V gene lost 2 bases and the J gene lost 0 bases, with 12 bases spanning the gap. The chain's CDR3 is CASSLSRGPSTDTQYF. For the CDR3, the DNA is TGTGCCAGCAGTTTATCAAGGGGCCCTAGCACAGATACGCAGTATTTT.

This clonotype was observed a handful of times. The gene calls are TRBV5-6 and TRBJ2-1; D not certain. Deletions cut 4 bases from V and 7 bases from J, with 24 bases between. The CDR3 covers 17 residues. Germline assignment: CDR1 SGHDT and CDR2 YYEEEE. The DNA of the CDR3 is TGTGCCAGCAGCAGCCCGCAAAAACTCTCCGTTACGAATGAGCAGTTCTTC. Residues: CASSSPQKLSVTNEQFF.

This clonotype was counted many times. The chain employs TRBV20-1 and TRBJ2-3, with 8 bases fitting TRBD2. CDR1 DFQATT and CDR2 SNEGSKA come from the germline V gene (reference sequence). The V segment lost 0 bases and the J segment 4 bases; nucleotides outside the gene matches: 9. The CDR3 loop spans 16 amino acids. The CDR3 DNA sequence: TGCAGTGCTAGAGATAGAGAGGGACTAGTTCCAGATACGCAGTATTTT. This encodes CSARDREGLVPDTQYF.

This rearrangement joins TRBV5-1 to TRBJ2-2; a weak D match, TRBD1 (5 bases). The ends were cut back, 3 bases at V and 0 bases at J, with 6 bases in the middle. The CDR3 is made up of 14 amino acids. The germline V gene encodes CDR1 SGHRS and CDR2 YFSETQ. Here the CDR3 DNA reads TGCGCCAGCAGCTGGACACCGAACACCGGGGAGCTGTTTTTT. Translating gives CASSWTPNTGELFF.

The chain links TRBV11-2 to TRBJ2-5; 14 bases match TRBD2. The J segment lost 0 bases and the V segment lost 8 bases, leaving 5 bases of the junction unmatched. This CDR3 spans 16 amino acids. CDR1 SGHAT and CDR2 FQNNGV come from the germline V gene. In nucleotides, the CDR3 is TGTGCCAGCCGACTAGCGGGAGGGCGGTACCAAGAGACCCAGTACTTC. Amino acid sequence: CASRLAGGRYQETQYF.

At least ten counts were recorded for this clonotype. The chain recombines TRBV7-2 with TRBJ1-1, with a possible D match to TRBD1 (5 bases). CDR3 size: 14 residues. Germline assignment: CDR1 SGHTA and CDR2 FQGNSA. V was cut by 6 bases and J by 0 bases, with 11 bases left in between. The CDR3 reads CASSFRGLNTEAFF. As DNA, the CDR3 is TGTGCCAGCAGTTTCCGGGGGTTGAACACTGAAGCTTTCTTT.

This clonotype was observed at least ten times. The genes are TRBV10-3 and TRBJ2-7; 11 bases match TRBD1. The CDR3 loop spans 16 amino acids. J was trimmed by 3 bases and V by 0 bases; bases with no gene match: 4. CDR1 and CDR2 from the germline V gene are ENHRY and SYGVKD. Written as DNA, the CDR3 is TGTGCCATCAGTGAGTCGGGACAGGGGGGGGACTACGAGCAGTACTTC. Its translation is CAISESGQGGDYEQYF.

The chain combines TRBV7-2 with TRBJ2-5, with no clear D. Germline V gene sequence: CDR1 SGHTA, CDR2 FQGNSA. V was shortened by 5 bases and J by 4 bases, with 14 bases between the two germline ends. The CDR3 is 14 residues long. Written as DNA, the CDR3 is TGTGCCAGCAGCCCTACGCTAGGTACAGAGACCCAGTACTTC. It yields the protein CASSPTLGTETQYF.

V is TRBV5-1 and J is TRBJ2-5, with TRBD2 as a possible D gene (5 bases). The CDR3 spans 16 residues. Trimming stripped 2 bases from V and 1 base from J, with 15 bases between. CDR1 and CDR2 from the germline V gene are SGHRS and YFSETQ. In DNA, the CDR3 is TGCGCCAGCAGCTTCGGACTCAACCTCATCCAAGAGACCCAGTACTTC. This gives the protein CASSFGLNLIQETQYF.

About this clonotype: This could be a read error, since a much larger clone is one nucleotide away. This chain connects TRBV6-2 or TRBV6-3 to TRBJ2-1; D may be TRBD2 (6 bases). Germline V gene data show CDR1 as MNHEY and CDR2 as SVGEGT. The CDR3 is 15 residues long. The V end lost 6 bases, the J end lost 10 bases, and 22 bases lay between the germline ends. The CDR3 loop is CASSPRAGFPYEQFF. Written as DNA, the CDR3 is TGTGCCAGCAGCCCCCGTGCGGGGTTCCCCTACGAGCAGTTCTTC.

There are a few counts of this clonotype. This chain uses TRBV28 with TRBJ2-3; D gene ambiguous. The V gene's germline CDR1 is MDHEN and CDR2 SYDVKM. The CDR3 contains 15 residues. V was shortened by 1 base and J by 1 base, with 9 bases between the two germline ends. CDR3 DNA sequence: TGTGCCAGCAGTTTATCCTCAGTAGGCACAGATACGCAGTATTTT. This encodes CASSLSSVGTDTQYF.

This clonotype was detected only a few times. This chain connects TRBV20-1 to TRBJ1-6; 7 bases are shared with TRBD1. The V and J ends lost 0 bases and 1 base, in that order; junction bases with no gene match: 15. Germline V gives CDR1 DFQATT, CDR2 SNEGSKA (reference sequence). The CDR3 runs to 20 residues. DNA for the CDR3: TGCAGTGCTAGAGATCTAGGGCAGGGGGGGGGAGCGTCCTATAATTCACCCCTCCACTTT. Translating gives CSARDLGQGGGASYNSPLHF.

Comments on this clonotype: The CDR3 carries no conserved terminal phenylalanine or tryptophan, so it likely arises from a read error. V gene TRBV7-2 combines with J gene TRBJ1-2, with TRBD1 as a possible D gene (5 bases). The germline V gene has CDR1 SGHTA and CDR2 FQGNSA. V was cut by 3 bases and J by 8 bases, with 13 bases left in between. The CDR3 totals 13 residues. The chain's CDR3 is CASSLEPQGGYTS. The CDR3 nucleotides read TGTGCCAGCAGCTTGGAACCGCAGGGCGGCTACACCTCC.

This chain joins TRBV3-1 and TRBJ2-5; 13 bases are a match to TRBD2. The CDR3 runs 16 residues. The trim removed 1 base at V and 11 bases at J, leaving 10 bases unmatched. Germline V gene sequence: CDR1 LGHDT, CDR2 YNNKEL (reference sequence). CDR3 residues: CASSQGTSGGTMRQYF. CDR3 nucleotide sequence: TGTGCCAGCAGCCAAGGGACTAGCGGGGGAACAATGAGGCAGTACTTC.

This clonotype was detected a few times. The chain is built from TRBV5-1 and TRBJ2-7, with D unresolved. The CDR3 is 14 residues long. V was pared by 4 bases and J by 3 bases, with 14 bases between. CDR1 and CDR2 (germline): SGHRS, YFSETQ. The CDR3 loop is CASSPRTDGYEQYF. CDR3 coding DNA: TGCGCCAGCAGCCCTCGGACGGACGGCTACGAGCAGTACTTC.

The chain has TRBV9 and TRBJ2-4; no definite D call. Trimming left V 3 bases short and J 2 bases short, with 3 bases between. CDR3 length equals 12 residues. Germline CDR1 is SGDLS and CDR2 is YYNGEE. The CDR3 spells CASSGPKNIQYF. Here the CDR3 DNA reads TGTGCCAGCAGCGGCCCCAAAAACATTCAGTACTTC.